These 32 T cell receptor beta chains were all obtained from the same sample, sequenced in a study of cytomegalovirus exposure and HLA in healthy donors. PCR primers comprised 60 Vbeta and 13 Jbeta primers. Clones were read by immunoSEQ multiplex PCR, and TCRdb kept only the in-frame ones, dropping some. The repertoire holds 210,000 or so clones, with more than 65% as singletons. Source material: PBMCs. Every receptor here comes from a man between 18 and 35 years old in good health and CMV-seronegative.

This clone has a handful of counts. The chain employs TRBV2 and TRBJ2-7, with 7 bases fitting TRBD2. Germline CDR1 reads SNHLY; CDR2 reads FYNNEI. The CDR3 runs to 17 residues. J was trimmed by 7 bases and V by 6 bases; bases with no gene match: 21. The CDR3 is CASSERNASGSGREQYF. In DNA form, the CDR3 reads TGTGCCAGCAGCGAAAGAAATGCTAGCGGCTCAGGTCGGGAGCAGTACTTC.

The rearrangement uses TRBV9 and TRBJ2-2; 8 nucleotides match TRBD1. V lost 3 bases to trimming and J lost 4 bases; unmatched junction nucleotides: 8. Per the germline V gene, CDR1 is SGDLS and CDR2 is YYNGEE. CDR3 length equals 16 residues. CDR3 in DNA: TGTGCCAGCAGCGACCGGACAGGGTTGGGCACCGGGGAGCTGTTTTTT. Translation: CASSDRTGLGTGELFF.

V gene TRBV7-3 combines with J gene TRBJ2-7, with 7 bases aligning to TRBD2. The J call may be wrong; the DNA end is better matched by TRBJ2-5. The germline gives CDR1 SGHTA, CDR2 FQGTGA. CDR3 length: 13 residues. The CDR3 DNA reads TGTGCCAGCAGCTTAACGCGGGAGGAGACCCAGTACTTC. Its translation: CASSLTREETQYF.

A single count supports this clone. The chain recombines TRBV28 with TRBJ1-2, with D possibly matching TRBD1 (6 bases). Trimming took off 1 base at V and 2 bases at J, with 17 bases between the two ends. The CDR3 covers 17 residues. Germline V gene data show CDR1 as MDHEN and CDR2 as SYDVKM. The CDR3 sequence: CASSLSVLGTQNYGYTF. The CDR3 coding sequence is TGTGCCAGCAGTTTATCCGTATTGGGGACACAGAACTATGGCTACACCTTC.

In this sample, this clone turned up a few times. The chain recombines TRBV6-4 with TRBJ2-1; TRBD2 matches 14 bases. The CDR3 extends over 16 amino acids. The ends lost 6 bases at V and 6 bases at J; junction bases unmatched: 7. Per the germline V gene, CDR1 is MRHNA and CDR2 is SNTAGT. CDR3 loop: CASSPGGLAGVNEQFF. CDR3 in DNA: TGTGCCAGCAGCCCCGGGGGACTAGCGGGAGTCAATGAGCAGTTCTTC.

The chain recombines TRBV29-1 with TRBJ2-5; no reliable D call. The CDR3 is 13 residues long. Deletions cut 4 bases from V and 9 bases from J, with 18 bases between. Germline V gene sequence: CDR1 SQVTM, CDR2 ANQGSEA. CDR3 in DNA: TGCAGCGTTGTGGGTCCAGCTCAGGTGGCCCAGTACTTC. It yields the protein CSVVGPAQVAQYF.

The rearrangement uses TRBV7-8 and TRBJ1-1; D is undetermined. Germline V gene lookup returns CDR1 SGHVS and CDR2 FQNEAQ. This CDR3 has 15 residues. V gave up 5 bases and J gave up 0 bases, with 13 bases separating them. The CDR3 sequence: CASSLSYGVNTEAFF. DNA of the CDR3: TGTGCCAGCAGCCTTTCATACGGTGTGAACACTGAAGCTTTCTTT. Full variable domain (remainder filled in from reference TRBV7-8 and TRBJ1-1): GAGVSQSPRYKVAKRGQDVALRCDPISGHVSLFWYQQALGQGPEFLTYFQNEAQLDKSGLPSDRFFAERPEGSVSTLKIQRTQQEDSAVYLCASSLSYGVNTEAFFGQGTRLTVV.

This clone was seen only a few times. The genes are TRBV6-1 and TRBJ2-7; 12 nucleotides align to TRBD2. The germline V gene has CDR1 MNHNS and CDR2 SASEGT. Germline trimming cut 2 bases from V and 6 bases from J; bases unmatched to any gene: 5. CDR3 size: 15 residues. CDR3: CASSEMSSGRAEQYF. CDR3 bases: TGTGCCAGCAGTGAAATGTCTAGCGGGAGGGCCGAGCAGTACTTC.

This clone has only a few counts. V gene TRBV28 combines with J gene TRBJ1-4; TRBD1 aligns across 9 bases. The V and J ends lost 6 bases and 7 bases, in that order; junction bases with no gene match: 6. CDR1 MDHEN and CDR2 SYDVKM come from the germline V gene. The CDR3 is made up of 14 amino acids. The CDR3 DNA is TGTGCCAGCAGCCTACAGGGGGCCGGTGAAAAACTGTTTTTT. Its translation: CASSLQGAGEKLFF.

The chain recombines TRBV7-8 with TRBJ1-1, with D perhaps TRBD1 (5 bases). Between the trimmed V and J ends, which lost 0 bases and 0 bases, there was a span of 5 bases. The CDR3 totals 14 residues. The germline V gene encodes CDR1 SGHVS and CDR2 FQNEAQ. CDR3 bases: TGTGCCAGCAGCTTAGCACAGGTGAACACTGAAGCTTTCTTT. Translated: CASSLAQVNTEAFF.

V usage is TRBV25-1 and J usage is TRBJ1-6; D may be TRBD1 (6 bases). V was pared by 3 bases and J by 10 bases, with 19 bases between. Germline loops: CDR1 MGHDK, CDR2 SYGVNS. The CDR3 has 16 amino acids. CDR3 sequence: CASSDPRTDPRSPLHF. The CDR3 DNA reads as TGTGCCAGCAGTGATCCTCGGACAGACCCGCGGTCACCCCTCCACTTT.

This clone was found a few times. The chain uses TRBV9 and TRBJ2-4, with 8 positions matching TRBD2. The CDR3 extends over 16 amino acids. CDR1 is SGDLS and CDR2 is YYNGEE in the germline V gene. V was pared by 4 bases and J by 7 bases, with 13 bases of the junction left unmatched. CDR3 nucleotides: TGTGCCAGCAGCTCCGGGACTAGTAGGTTTGAGAACATTCAGTACTTC. Residues: CASSSGTSRFENIQYF. The whole variable domain, remainder taken from reference TRBV9 and TRBJ2-4, is DSGVTQTPKHLITATGQRVTLRCSPRSGDLSVYWYQQSLDQGLQFLIQYYNGEERAKGNILERFSAQQFPDLHSELNLSSLELGDSALYFCASSSGTSRFENIQYFGAGTRLSVL.

The genes are TRBV2 and TRBJ2-2; 13 positions match TRBD2. The length of the CDR3 is 15 residues. V lost 6 bases and J lost 7; bases outside the gene matches: 5. The germline gives CDR1 SNHLY, CDR2 FYNNEI. For the CDR3, the DNA is TGTGCCAGCAGAGGACTAGCGGGAGCGGACGGGGAGCTGTTTTTT. It translates to CASRGLAGADGELFF. The full variable domain, with the rest looked up from reference TRBV2 and TRBJ2-2, is EPEVTQTPSHQVTQMGQEVILRCVPISNHLYFYWYRQILGQKVEFLVSFYNNEISEKSEIFDDQFSVERPDGSNFTLKIRSTKLEDSAMYFCASRGLAGADGELFFGEGSRLTVL.

This clone was counted between two and nine times. The germline gene is not matched at one end of the junction; a read error may be the cause. The J gene is TRBJ1-5, the V gene TRBV7-7; no clear D gene. Germline loops: CDR1 SSHAT, CDR2 FNYEAQ (reference sequence). This CDR3 is built from 15 residues. CDR3 region: CASSLKGGSNQPQHF. CDR3 DNA: TGTGCTAGCAGCTTAAAAGGCGGTAGCAATCAGCCCCAGCATTTT. Looking up the rest from reference TRBV7-7 and TRBJ1-5 gives the full variable domain: GAGVSQSPRYKVTKRGQDVTLRCDPISSHATLYWYQQALGQGPEFLTYFNYEAQPDKSGLPSDRFSAERPEGSISTLTIQRTEQRDSAMYRCASSLKGGSNQPQHFGDGTRLSIL.

This chain connects TRBV6-1 to TRBJ2-7; 10 bases agree with TRBD1. The CDR3 runs to 16 residues. V was pared by 2 bases and J by 9 bases, with 13 bases of the junction left unmatched. Germline V gives CDR1 MNHNS, CDR2 SASEGT. CDR3 amino acids: CASSEPGQGRPGGQYF. The CDR3 DNA reads as TGTGCCAGCAGTGAACCGGGACAGGGGCGCCCTGGGGGGCAGTACTTC.

The chain couples TRBV28 to TRBJ2-7; the match to TRBD2 covers 8 bases. Germline lookup yields CDR1 MDHEN and CDR2 SYDVKM. The length of the CDR3 is 15 residues. V shed 2 bases and J 1 base; nucleotides not matched to a gene: 4. The CDR3 sequence: CASSLPGGPSYEQYF. DNA for the CDR3: TGTGCCAGCAGTTTACCGGGAGGGCCATCCTACGAGCAGTACTTC.

This sequence joins TRBV5-1 and TRBJ1-3, with 7 bases aligning to TRBD1. This CDR3 is 15 amino acids long. Trimming cost V 3 bases and J 2 bases; bases outside gene matches: 5. CDR1 and CDR2 from the germline V gene are SGHRS and YFSETQ. The CDR3 region has the DNA TGCGCCAGCAGCTCAACAGGGGAGACTGGAAACACCATATATTTT. This codes for CASSSTGETGNTIYF.

The V and J genes are TRBV5-4 and TRBJ2-7; no clear D gene. V lost 1 base, J lost 7 bases, and 15 bases lay in between. Per the germline V gene, CDR1 is SGHNT and CDR2 is YYREEE (reference sequence). The length of the CDR3 is 14 residues. CDR3 DNA: TGTGCCAGCAGCTTGAGGTTGCGGCCCCAGGAGCAGTACTTC. Translation gives CASSLRLRPQEQYF. The whole variable domain, remainder taken from reference TRBV5-4 and TRBJ2-7, is ETGVTQSPTHLIKTRGQQVTLRCSSQSGHNTVSWYQQALGQGPQFIFQYYREEENGRGNFPPRFSGLQFPNYSSELNVNALELDDSALYLCASSLRLRPQEQYFGPGTRLTVT.

In this sample, this clone turned up once. The V call is TRBV6-5, the J call TRBJ1-2; D is unresolved. Germline V gene lookup returns CDR1 MNHEY and CDR2 SVGAGI. The CDR3 is made up of 13 amino acids. Trimming removed 6 bases from V and 8 bases from J, with 16 bases in between. CDR3 sequence reads: CASSPLREGGYTF. DNA for the CDR3: TGTGCCAGCAGCCCCCTTAGGGAGGGCGGCTACACCTTC.

The rearrangement links TRBV6-5 to TRBJ2-5; 11 positions match TRBD2. Germline-derived CDR1 and CDR2 are MNHEY and SVGAGI. The CDR3 contains 14 residues. The J segment lost 4 bases and the V segment lost 6 bases, leaving 4 bases of the junction unmatched. CDR3 loop: CASSFSGRGETQYF. CDR3 sequence (DNA): TGTGCCAGCAGCTTTAGCGGGAGGGGAGAGACCCAGTACTTC.

The rearrangement links TRBV7-9 to TRBJ2-5; TRBD2 is a possible D gene (6 bases). This CDR3 has 15 residues. Germline values: CDR1 SEHNR, CDR2 FQNEAQ (reference sequence). Trimming left V 5 bases short and J 0 bases short, with 13 bases between. The CDR3 protein is CASSQTGTHQETQYF. CDR3 sequence (DNA): TGTGCCAGCAGCCAGACCGGGACTCACCAAGAGACCCAGTACTTC.

This clone showed up just once. J is TRBJ2-5 and V is TRBV19; TRBD1 aligns across 7 bases. The trim removed 1 base at V and 2 bases at J, leaving 4 bases unmatched. Germline CDR1 and CDR2: LNHDA and SQIVND (reference sequence). This CDR3 spans 15 amino acids. DNA of the CDR3: TGTGCCAGTAGTATAGTATGGACAGGTCAAGAGACCCAGTACTTC. As protein: CASSIVWTGQETQYF.

V gene TRBV30 combines with J gene TRBJ2-3; possible D gene TRBD2, 6 bases. Germline CDR1 is GTSNPN and CDR2 is SVGIG (reference sequence). V lost 1 base, J lost 2 bases, and 13 bases lay in between. This CDR3 spans 15 amino acids. CDR3 nucleotides: TGTGCCTGGAGTGGACTAGGGGAAACCACAGATACGCAGTATTTT. It yields the protein CAWSGLGETTDTQYF.

This clone has a handful of counts. V and J are TRBV19 and TRBJ2-7; D gene uncertain. Germline V lookup: CDR1 LNHDA, CDR2 SQIVND (reference sequence). V was cut by 1 base and J by 2 bases, with 9 bases left in between. This CDR3 contains 14 residues. The CDR3 region is CASSIAPGTYEQYF. CDR3 DNA sequence: TGTGCCAGTAGTATAGCGCCAGGAACCTACGAGCAGTACTTC.

V is TRBV19 and J is TRBJ2-1, with D perhaps TRBD2 (5 bases). Trimming stripped 2 bases from V and 3 bases from J, with 20 bases between. Germline assignment: CDR1 LNHDA and CDR2 SQIVND (reference sequence). The CDR3 is 18 residues long. The CDR3 bases are TGTGCCAGTAGTATAAGTCTCGTAGGACTCTCGAGCTACAATGAGCAGTTCTTC. This sequence encodes CASSISLVGLSSYNEQFF.

The genes are TRBV2 and TRBJ1-5; weak D call: TRBD1 (6 bases). The CDR3 runs 14 residues. V lost 3 bases to trimming and J lost 2 bases, with 8 bases between them. The V gene's germline CDR1 is SNHLY and CDR2 FYNNEI. The CDR3 loop reads CASSDRQGNQPQHF. The CDR3 DNA is TGTGCCAGCAGTGACCGACAGGGCAATCAGCCCCAGCATTTT.

This chain connects TRBV7-2 to TRBJ2-7, with no clear D. The CDR3 consists of 11 residues. V was trimmed by 5 bases and J by 7 bases, leaving 9 bases between them. CDR1 SGHTA and CDR2 FQGNSA come from the germline V gene. CDR3 loop: CASSPLQEQYF. Here the CDR3 DNA reads TGTGCCAGCAGCCCCCTGCAGGAGCAGTACTTC.

This clone has just a few counts. The rearrangement uses TRBV10-3 and TRBJ2-3, with D perhaps matching TRBD2 (6 bases). There are 17 residues in the CDR3. Trimming left V 0 bases short and J 3 bases short, with 16 bases between. The germline gives CDR1 ENHRY, CDR2 SYGVKD. CDR3 in DNA: TGTGCCATCAGTGAGTCGGTGTCTAGCGATTATACAGATACGCAGTATTTT. Its translation: CAISESVSSDYTDTQYF.

The rearrangement uses TRBV23-1 and TRBJ1-2; TRBD1 matches at 10 bases. Being an ORF, TRBV23-1 has a function that is uncertain. The length of the CDR3 is 15 residues. Trimming cost V 9 bases and J 5 bases; bases outside gene matches: 12. Written as DNA, the CDR3 is TGCGCCAGTTCGAAGCGGGACAGGGGTTTGTATGGCTACACCTTC. This codes for CASSKRDRGLYGYTF.

The CDR3, as DNA: TGTGCCAGCAGCTCCCCCTCGGGGATCCGAGGGAGCACAGATACGCAGTATTTT. Amino acid sequence: CASSSPSGIRGSTDTQYF. This sequence joins TRBV7-2 and TRBJ2-3; perhaps TRBD2 as D (5 bases). The V end lost 4 bases, the J end lost 0 bases, and 20 bases lay between the germline ends. The CDR3 covers 18 residues. Germline assignment: CDR1 SGHTA and CDR2 FQGNSA.

The J gene is TRBJ1-2, the V gene TRBV5-1; a weak D match, TRBD1 (5 bases). Looked up from germline, CDR1 is SGHRS and CDR2 is YFSETQ. The CDR3 runs 16 residues. V gave up 7 bases and J gave up 2 bases, with 21 bases separating them. This chain's CDR3 is CASHGRVGLTNYGYTF. The CDR3 bases are TGCGCCAGCCACGGCAGGGTCGGCCTAACAAACTATGGCTACACCTTC.

This clone was observed once. The rearrangement links TRBV7-9 to TRBJ2-1, with TRBD2 as a possible D gene (6 bases). V was clipped by 6 bases and J by 1 base, with 13 bases between them. CDR3 length equals 15 residues. The germline V gene encodes CDR1 SEHNR and CDR2 FQNEAQ (reference sequence). The CDR3 region is CASREGLLSYNEQFF. Written as DNA, the CDR3 is TGTGCCAGCAGGGAGGGACTCCTATCCTACAATGAGCAGTTCTTC.